What follows is one TCR beta chain and its context. The sample is drawn from a study of blood T cell repertoires in COVID-19. Repertoires were generated with immunoSEQ multiplex PCR, while TCRdb's copy carries only in-frame clones and drops some. In the table there are around 300,000 clones, approximately 90% of which are singletons. V dropped 0 bases and J dropped 1; count of bases not matched to a gene: 3. This CDR3 region has 15 residues. The germline gives CDR1 MNHEY, CDR2 SVGAGI. J is TRBJ2-7 and V is TRBV6-5; 7 positions match TRBD2. The sample comprised PBMCs or T cells enriched from blood (not recorded which). This TCR came from a woman aged 18 to 35 who had recovered from COVID-19. CDR3 in DNA: TGTGCCAGCAGTTACTCCGCGGGGGAGTCCTACGAGCAGTACTTC. Its protein is CASSYSAGESYEQYF.